A single sample is the source of the 3 T cell receptor beta chains below, sequenced in a study of blood T cell repertoires in COVID-19. Here immunoSEQ multiplex PCR was the method, and the copy in TCRdb shows in-frame clones only, minus some. Of 200,000 to 250,000 clones in the sample, approximately 81% were seen once. Sequenced: peripheral blood. The receptors stem from a woman older than 75 with acute or convalescent COVID-19.

The chain joins TRBV5-1 to TRBJ1-1, with D unresolved. The CDR3 consists of 15 residues. V was cut by 5 bases and J by 1 base, with 15 bases left in between. Germline V CDR1 and CDR2: SGHRS, YFSETQ. CDR3 protein: CASRFDGVTNTEAFF. CDR3 sequence (DNA): TGCGCCAGCAGGTTTGACGGGGTAACGAACACTGAAGCTTTCTTT.

This clone appeared once. The chain links TRBV28 to TRBJ1-5, with 9 bases that match TRBD1. Trimming at V came to 2 bases and at J to 7 bases, leaving 9 bases not matched to a gene. The CDR3 loop spans 16 amino acids. Germline loops: CDR1 MDHEN, CDR2 SYDVKM. Here the CDR3 reads CASSLTGTGLLQPQHF. CDR3 sequence (DNA): TGTGCCAGCAGTTTAACCGGGACAGGGCTTTTGCAGCCCCAGCATTTT.

The chain links TRBV12-5 to TRBJ1-5; no reliable D call. Trimming removed 9 bases from V and 3 bases from J, with 18 bases in between. CDR1 is LGHNT and CDR2 is FRNRAP in the germline V gene. This CDR3 is built from 15 residues. The CDR3 reads CASLEEGAANQPQHF. The CDR3 DNA sequence: TGTGCTAGCTTAGAGGAGGGCGCTGCCAATCAGCCCCAGCATTTT. Drawing the rest from reference TRBV12-5 and TRBJ1-5, the complete variable domain is DARVTQTPRHKVTEMGQEVTMRCQPILGHNTVFWYRQTMMQGLELLAYFRNRAPLDDSGMPKDRFSAEMPDATLATLKIQPSEPRDSAVYFCASLEEGAANQPQHFGDGTRLSIL.